Shown below are 8 T cell receptor beta chains from a single sample sequenced in a study of blood T cell repertoires in COVID-19. The method was immunoSEQ multiplex PCR; TCRdb's version includes in-frame clones alone and lacks a portion of them. The data hold approximately 480,000 clones, with around 90% observed a single time. The sample comprised PBMCs or T cells enriched from blood (not recorded which). Source of these receptors: a woman aged 18 to 35 who had recovered from COVID-19.

V gene TRBV19 combines with J gene TRBJ2-3; weak D call: TRBD1 (5 bases). Germline V CDR1 and CDR2: LNHDA, SQIVND (reference sequence). The CDR3 is 15 residues long. V was cut by 3 bases and J by 3 bases, with 13 bases left in between. The CDR3 DNA is TGTGCCAGTAGTATTCAGGGCTTGGGGACAGATACGCAGTATTTT. Its protein product is CASSIQGLGTDTQYF.

DNA for the CDR3: TGCGCCAGCAGCTTATTAGCTGGGGCCAACGTCCTGACTTTC. It specifies CASSLLAGANVLTF. The V and J genes are TRBV5-1 and TRBJ2-6; D remains unclear. There are 14 residues in the CDR3. The germline V gene encodes CDR1 SGHRS and CDR2 YFSETQ. Trimming took off 2 bases at V and 2 bases at J, with 5 bases between the two ends.

This chain links TRBV4-1 with TRBJ2-2; D possibly corresponds to TRBD2 (7 bases). Germline assignment: CDR1 MGHRA and CDR2 YSYEKL. CDR3 length: 16 residues. V was shortened by 0 bases and J by 3 bases, with 11 bases between the two germline ends. The CDR3 DNA follows: TGCGCCAGCAGCCAAGAAGGGGGGGAGGACACCGGGGAGCTGTTTTTT. It codes for CASSQEGGEDTGELFF.

The chain recombines TRBV18 with TRBJ1-1; 12 bases are shared with TRBD1. V lost 3 bases to trimming and J lost 5 bases; unmatched junction nucleotides: 1. This CDR3 contains 14 residues. Germline V gene lookup returns CDR1 KGHSH and CDR2 LQKENI. CDR3 in amino acids: CASSPGQGATEAFF. The DNA for the CDR3 is TGTGCCAGCTCACCGGGACAGGGGGCGACTGAAGCTTTCTTT.

The V call is TRBV2, the J call TRBJ2-7, with 11 positions matching TRBD1. The CDR3 contains 14 residues. V gave up 6 bases and J gave up 9 bases; unmatched junction bases: 10. Germline values: CDR1 SNHLY, CDR2 FYNNEI. The CDR3 protein is CASSSIRDRGSQYF. In DNA form, the CDR3 reads TGTGCCAGCAGCTCAATAAGGGACAGGGGGTCGCAGTACTTC.

A few counts support this clone. The chain uses TRBV3-1 (or the pseudogene TRBV3-2) and TRBJ1-5; D possibly corresponds to TRBD1 (6 bases). This CDR3 spans 16 amino acids. V was clipped by 1 base and J by 5 bases, with 15 bases between them. The germline CDR1 and CDR2 sequences are LGHDT and YNNKEL (reference sequence). The CDR3 sequence: CASSQVARGRYQPQHF. In DNA form, the CDR3 reads TGTGCCAGCAGCCAAGTTGCCAGGGGACGATATCAGCCCCAGCATTTT.

CDR3 coding DNA: TGCGCCAGCAGCCAAGGAAACAGGGAAGTCTCTGAAGCTTTCTTT. The encoded protein is CASSQGNREVSEAFF. The chain employs TRBV4-1 and TRBJ1-1, with a weak D call TRBD1 (6 bases). The germline CDR1 and CDR2 sequences are MGHRA and YSYEKL. This CDR3 is 15 amino acids long. The ends were cut back, 1 base at V and 6 bases at J, with 15 bases in the middle.

The chain is built from TRBV28 and TRBJ2-2; TRBD1 is a possible D gene (6 bases). In germline, CDR1 is MDHEN, CDR2 SYDVKM. This CDR3 contains 15 residues. Trimming stripped 8 bases from V and 7 bases from J, with 20 bases between. The CDR3 DNA is TGTGCCAGCGGCCTTACCGGGACAAGGGGCGGGGAGCTGTTTTTT. Translating gives CASGLTGTRGGELFF.